The 16 T cell receptor beta chains below come from one sample, sequenced in a study of cytomegalovirus exposure and HLA in healthy donors. 13 Jbeta primers and 60 Vbeta primers were used for the PCR. This table comes from immunoSEQ multiplex PCR, and its TCRdb copy is limited to in-frame clones, with some not included. The sample carries 110,000 to 150,000 clones, about four fifths recorded once. Material: PBMCs. The receptors were sampled from a man aged 35-49 years in good health and CMV-seronegative.

This clone was observed once. The CDR3 region is CASSLGAGDTDTQYF. In DNA, the CDR3 is TGTGCCAGCAGCTTGGGCGCGGGAGACACAGATACGCAGTATTTT. The chain couples TRBV5-4 to TRBJ2-3, with 7 bases identical to TRBD2. V lost 0 bases, J lost 2 bases, and 3 bases stayed unmatched. The germline V gene has CDR1 SGHNT and CDR2 YYREEE (reference sequence). This CDR3 is built from 15 residues. The full variable domain, completed using reference TRBV5-4 and TRBJ2-3, is ETGVTQSPTHLIKTRGQQVTLRCSSQSGHNTVSWYQQALGQGPQFIFQYYREEENGRGNFPPRFSGLQFPNYSSELNVNALELDDSALYLCASSLGAGDTDTQYFGPGTRLTVL.

This clone showed up just a few times. The chain employs TRBV10-2 and TRBJ2-1; 9 bases map to TRBD2. The V and J ends lost 8 bases and 5 bases, in that order; junction bases with no gene match: 4. The CDR3 spans 13 residues. Germline V lookup: CDR1 WSHSY, CDR2 SAAADI. As DNA, the CDR3 is TGCGCCAGCCGGCGGGGGGGGAACAATGAGCAGTTCTTC. Translation gives CASRRGGNNEQFF.

The rearrangement links TRBV4-3 to TRBJ2-2; D gene ambiguous. The CDR3 has 16 residues. In germline, CDR1 is LGHNA, CDR2 YSLEER. V lost 1 base to trimming and J lost 6 bases, with 15 bases between them. CDR3 region: CASSQGPSLYSGELFF. The CDR3 nucleotides are TGCGCCAGCAGCCAAGGGCCTAGTTTGTATTCCGGGGAGCTGTTTTTT.

The chain couples TRBV7-7 to TRBJ2-7, with 8 bases fitting TRBD2. Per germline, CDR1 SSHAT and CDR2 FNYEAQ (reference sequence). CDR3 length equals 13 residues. J gave up 6 bases and V 1 base, and 2 bases lay outside the gene matches. DNA of the CDR3: TGTGCCAGCAGCTTAGACGGGAGGGGCGAGCAGTACTTC. Translation: CASSLDGRGEQYF.

V gene TRBV7-2 combines with J gene TRBJ1-2; D gene ambiguous. The CDR3 loop spans 15 amino acids. V shed 2 bases and J shed 2 bases, with 12 bases lying between them. Germline CDR1 is SGHTA and CDR2 is FQGNSA. The CDR3 bases are TGTGCCAGCAGCTTATCTGGCACGGGAAACTATGGCTACACCTTC. Translation gives CASSLSGTGNYGYTF.

The DNA for the CDR3 is TGTGCCAGCAGCAGTGCGGGGGATAGCAATCAGCCCCAGCATTTT. Amino acid sequence: CASSSAGDSNQPQHF. The chain is built from TRBV7-2 and TRBJ1-5; TRBD1 is a possible D gene (5 bases). The CDR3 extends over 15 amino acids. Trimming stripped 5 bases from V and 0 bases from J, with 11 bases between. Germline CDR1 is SGHTA and CDR2 is FQGNSA.

V usage is TRBV28 and J usage is TRBJ2-1; TRBD2 matches at 14 bases. Germline assignment: CDR1 MDHEN and CDR2 SYDVKM. The trim removed 6 bases at V and 8 bases at J, leaving 12 bases unmatched. The CDR3 extends over 17 amino acids. CDR3 sequence reads: CASSRATSGGAGDEQFF. CDR3 nucleotides: TGTGCCAGCAGCCGGGCGACTAGCGGGGGGGCAGGGGATGAGCAGTTCTTC.

Regarding this clone: This specimen includes other DNA sequences encoding the same CDR3. This chain connects TRBV9 to TRBJ1-6; 9 bases line up with TRBD1. CDR1 is SGDLS, CDR2 YYNGEE, per germline. Trimming took 2 bases from V and 0 from J; bases not matched to a gene: 0. CDR3 length: 16 residues. CDR3 bases: TGTGCCAGCAGCGTGGGACAGGGCTCCTATAATTCACCCCTCCACTTT. It codes for CASSVGQGSYNSPLHF.

The rearrangement uses TRBV5-3 and TRBJ2-5, with TRBD1 matching 8 bases. TRBV5-3 belongs to the ORF category, with a function that is uncertain. After removal of 0 bases from V and 0 bases from J, the junction contained 4 bases not matched to a gene. CDR3 length: 16 amino acids. Here the CDR3 reads CARSLVGQDNQETQYF. The CDR3 coding sequence is TGTGCCAGAAGCTTGGTGGGACAGGACAACCAAGAGACCCAGTACTTC.

The gene calls are TRBV11-3 and TRBJ2-1; 8 bases fit TRBD1. Trimming removed 1 base from V and 4 bases from J; junction bases left unmatched: 3. Germline CDR1 is SGHNT and CDR2 is YENEEA. The CDR3 is 15 amino acids. The CDR3 coding sequence is TGTGCCAGCAGCTTAGGACAGGGGCCTTACAATGAGCAGTTCTTC. The encoded protein is CASSLGQGPYNEQFF. Full variable domain (outside the CDR3, taken from reference TRBV11-3 and TRBJ2-1): EAGVVQSPRYKIIEKKQPVAFWCNPISGHNTLYWYLQNLGQGPELLIRYENEEAVDDSQLPKDRFSAERLKGVDSTLKIQPAELGDSAVYLCASSLGQGPYNEQFFGPGTRLTVL.

The chain recombines TRBV19 with TRBJ1-2, with 9 bases lining up with TRBD1. This CDR3 comprises 16 residues. The trim removed 6 bases at V and 5 bases at J, leaving 13 bases unmatched. From germline, CDR1 is LNHDA and CDR2 SQIVND (reference sequence). In DNA, the CDR3 is TGTGCCAGTAGCCCGAAACCGGGACAGGGTGATTATGGCTACACCTTC. Encoded protein: CASSPKPGQGDYGYTF.

This clone was observed a handful of times. The chain links TRBV5-4 to TRBJ2-2; TRBD1 matches 7 bases. V dropped 4 bases and J dropped 3; count of bases not matched to a gene: 6. CDR1 is SGHNT, CDR2 YYREEE, per germline (reference sequence). CDR3 length: 15 amino acids. In nucleotides, the CDR3 is TGTGCCAGCAGCGGGACAGCGCAATACACCGGGGAGCTGTTTTTT. Translation gives CASSGTAQYTGELFF.

V gene TRBV29-1 combines with J gene TRBJ2-7; 8 bases are a match to TRBD1. CDR1 and CDR2 from the germline V gene are SQVTM and ANQGSEA. The CDR3 totals 12 residues. The V segment lost 6 bases and the J segment 3 bases; nucleotides outside the gene matches: 4. CDR3 sequence: CSVAGTGYEQYF. CDR3 DNA: TGCAGCGTCGCCGGGACAGGCTACGAGCAGTACTTC.

The V and J genes are TRBV6-1 and TRBJ2-5; D is ambiguous. The J call may not be correct, given that the DNA end is closer to TRBJ2-7. Germline V gives CDR1 MNHNS, CDR2 SASEGT. The CDR3 length is 10 residues. CDR3 sequence: CASSHYEQYF. The CDR3 nucleotides are TGTGCCAGCAGCCACTACGAGCAGTACTTC.

This clone was counted between two and nine times. The V call is TRBV4-3, the J call TRBJ1-6; D gene uncertain. The V end was cut by 1 base, the J end by 9 bases, with 10 bases between. The CDR3 has 14 residues. Germline V gene sequence: CDR1 LGHNA, CDR2 YSLEER. CDR3 in DNA: TGCGCCAGCAGCCAAGGGACTGAGGGTTCACCCCTCCACTTT. Amino acid sequence: CASSQGTEGSPLHF.

This CDR3 is CAWSVSPNEQFF. CDR3 sequence (DNA): TGTGCCTGGAGTGTATCTCCCAATGAGCAGTTCTTC. The chain joins TRBV30 to TRBJ2-1; D gene uncertain. V lost 0 bases to trimming and J lost 6 bases, with 6 bases between them. Germline CDR1 reads GTSNPN; CDR2 reads SVGIG (reference sequence). The CDR3 runs 12 residues.